This T cell receptor beta chain comes out of a study of T cells in Graves' hyperthyroidism and ophthalmopathy. Amplification targeted TCR beta CDR3 regions from RNA transcripts. A set of HTBI primers served as the primers for a first-round RT-PCR of the TCR CDR3. Using its own MiXCR run on the multiplex PCR reads, TCRdb lists one record per CDR3 protein. The sample has around 300,000 distinct CDR3 sequences, roughly 22% seen once; the top ten hold approximately 60%. Each ophthalmopathy patient scored at least 3 on the Clinical Activity Score and at least 4 on NOSPECS grade, with duration under 3 months. PBMCs were sourced from roughly 9.7 ml fresh peripheral blood. Looked up from germline, CDR1 is SNHLY and CDR2 is FYNNEI. The CDR3 runs 14 residues. V lost 7 bases to trimming and J lost 6 bases; unmatched junction nucleotides: 5. Overall study findings and caveats: Ophthalmopathy and stable hyperthyroidism were told apart by a 13 V-J model.

As concerns this clonotype: The antigen is undetermined.

The genes are TRBV2 and TRBJ2-1; 11 bases are shared with TRBD1. The TCR sequence derives from a man in his thirties or forties with Graves' ophthalmopathy. The sequenced material came from blood. The CDR3 sequence is CASTPGTGGNEQFF. CDR3 DNA: TGTGCCAGCACCCCCGGGACAGGGGGCAATGAGCAGTTCTTC.